This passage covers 8 T cell receptor beta chains from one sample sequenced in a study of CD8+ T cells in alopecia areata listed by TCRdb under 2018. The library was prepared using the immunoSEQ multiplex PCR assay. For TCR sequencing, RNA was extracted from every sample and reverse transcribed into cDNA to serve as template. TCRdb took over this immuneACCESS table, retaining in-frame rearrangements with V and J assigned. Such tables are incomplete; in checked studies, under half of the missing clones stem from an unresolved V gene, and the remainder is unexplained. The sample includes about 110,000 clones, with around 59% observed a single time. The ten most abundant clones make up around 20% of the sample. Sequencing was done on a sample of CD8+ T cells sorted from blood. The receptor source for this set is a human donor in good health.

The genes are TRBV15 and TRBJ2-5; the match to TRBD1 covers 8 bases. Trimming at V came to 1 base and at J to 5 bases, leaving 9 bases not matched to a gene. The germline V gene encodes CDR1 LNHNV and CDR2 YYDKDF (reference sequence). CDR3 size: 16 residues. DNA of the CDR3: TGTGCCACCAGCAGAGTAGACAGGGGACCTGGGGAGACCCAGTACTTC. As protein: CATSRVDRGPGETQYF.

A single count supports this clone. The chain couples TRBV9 to TRBJ1-2; 7 bases match TRBD1. The CDR3 covers 12 residues. Germline loops: CDR1 SGDLS, CDR2 YYNGEE. V dropped 4 bases and J dropped 14; count of bases not matched to a gene: 11. The CDR3 coding sequence is TGTGCCAGCAGCCAGACAGGGAGGGCTAGTACCTTC. Translating it yields CASSQTGRASTF.

The chain employs TRBV4-3 and TRBJ2-2, with TRBD1 as a possible D gene (5 bases). V was clipped by 0 bases and J by 5 bases, with 19 bases between them. The CDR3 totals 18 residues. The V gene's germline CDR1 is LGHNA and CDR2 YSLEER. The CDR3 DNA sequence: TGCGCCAGCAGCCAAGACCCACACCGAGTACAGGATACCGGGGAGCTGTTTTTT. This codes for CASSQDPHRVQDTGELFF.

The chain uses TRBV5-6 and TRBJ1-1, with no clear D. V lost 2 bases and J lost 1, with 9 bases in between. The CDR3 spans 14 residues. CDR1 and CDR2 (germline): SGHDT, YYEEEE. The CDR3 spells CASSFGYGNTEAFF. DNA of the CDR3: TGTGCCAGCAGCTTCGGGTATGGGAACACTGAAGCTTTCTTT.

The chain is built from TRBV28 and TRBJ1-5; D is unresolved. Looked up from germline, CDR1 is MDHEN and CDR2 is SYDVKM. V lost 2 bases and J lost 1, with 9 bases in between. CDR3 length: 15 amino acids. CDR3 sequence: CASSLSPTSNQPQHF. CDR3 DNA: TGTGCCAGCAGTTTAAGCCCCACCAGCAATCAGCCCCAGCATTTT. The entire variable domain, with the rest obtained from reference TRBV28 and TRBJ1-5, is as follows: DVKVTQSSRYLVKRTGEKVFLECVQDMDHENMFWYRQDPGLGLRLIYFSYDVKMKEKGDIPEGYSVSREKKERFSLILESASTNQTSMYLCASSLSPTSNQPQHFGDGTRLSIL.

This clone occurred a few times. The chain links TRBV13 to TRBJ1-1, with D uncertain. Deletions cut 5 bases from V and 1 base from J, with 8 bases between. Germline V lookup: CDR1 PRHDT, CDR2 FYEKMQ (reference sequence). The CDR3 totals 13 residues. CDR3: CASSQEGNTEAFF. The CDR3 DNA follows: TGTGCCAGCAGCCAGGAAGGGAACACTGAAGCTTTCTTT.

This clone came up once. This rearrangement joins TRBV4-2 to TRBJ1-1; D unresolved. Per germline, CDR1 LGHNA and CDR2 YNFKEQ. V gave up 6 bases and J gave up 2 bases, with 7 bases separating them. The CDR3 runs 12 residues. The CDR3 spells CASRFSNTEAFF. DNA for the CDR3: TGTGCCAGCAGGTTCTCCAACACTGAAGCTTTCTTT.

The chain carries TRBV5-6 and TRBJ2-7; a possible D gene is TRBD1 (5 bases). The length of the CDR3 is 17 residues. CDR1 is SGHDT and CDR2 is YYEEEE in the germline V gene. V gave up 1 base and J gave up 2 bases, with 19 bases separating them. CDR3 DNA: TGTGCCAGCAGCTTGAACGTTGGTCAGGGTTTAACCTACGAGCAGTACTTC. Protein sequence: CASSLNVGQGLTYEQYF.